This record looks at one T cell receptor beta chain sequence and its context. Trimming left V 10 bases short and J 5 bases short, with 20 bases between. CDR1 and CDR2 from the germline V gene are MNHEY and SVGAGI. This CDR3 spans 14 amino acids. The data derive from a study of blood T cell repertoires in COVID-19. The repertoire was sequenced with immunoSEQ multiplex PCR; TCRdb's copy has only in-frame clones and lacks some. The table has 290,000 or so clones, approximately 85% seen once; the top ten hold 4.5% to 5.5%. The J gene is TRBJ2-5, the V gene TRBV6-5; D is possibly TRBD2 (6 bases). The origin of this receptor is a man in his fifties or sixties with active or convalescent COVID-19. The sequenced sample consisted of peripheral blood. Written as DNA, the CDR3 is TGTGCCACCCTCCAAGGAGGGGCGCAGGAGACCCAGTACTTC. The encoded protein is CATLQGGAQETQYF.